This TCR beta chain was sequenced for a study of Ad26.COV2.S vaccination and SARS-CoV-2 variants. Study-level results: Recipients given vaccine exceeded placebo recipients in spike-specific TCR breadth. Similar non-spike TCR breadth was seen in vaccine and placebo recipients. Analytic work on TCR breadth and depth might have understated the full extent of total T cell responses. There was reportedly substantial breadth in spike-specific CD8+ and CD4+ T cell responses after vaccination.

Sequenced by immunoSEQ multiplex PCR; TCRdb stores in-frame clones only, minus some. The profile shows some 350,000 clones, roughly nine tenths of them singletons. Per the germline V gene, CDR1 is MNHNY and CDR2 is SVGAGI (reference sequence). The ends lost 4 bases at V and 12 bases at J; junction bases unmatched: 11. The CDR3 has 15 amino acids. As for this clone: Its target is unknown.

The receptor comes from a human donor who had recovered from COVID-19. Sequencing used peripheral blood, obtained after recovery from COVID-19. The V and J genes are TRBV6-6 and TRBJ2-1, with 11 bases fitting TRBD2. DNA for the CDR3: TGTGCCAGCAGTTTAGGTAGCGGGGGGGCCGGGCGGCAGTTCTTC. Protein: CASSLGSGGAGRQFF.